Listed below are T cell receptor beta chains from one sample, sequenced in a study of naive and memory T cell subsets. TCRdb reprocessed the UMI-ligation and nested PCR reads via MiXCR and lists one record per CDR3 protein. This sample has 120,000 or so distinct CDR3 sequences, with around a third found just once. The sample comprised central memory CD4+ T cells from blood. The receptors stem from a human donor in good health. Both conserved end residues are part of each CDR3. The D gene is left open where the match is weak. Some rows mark clone size as missing; the rest say once, few, many or name a class of expanded clone.

j_call: TRBJ2-1; clone_size: few; d_call: TRBD2; v_call: TRBV19; cdr3_nt: TGTGCCAGTAGTATGAGGGGAGGGAGTGAGCGTGAGCAGTTCTTC; cdr3_aa: CASSMRGGSEREQFF
j_call: TRBJ2-3; clone_size: few; d_call: .; v_call: TRBV12-5; cdr3_nt: TGTGCTAGTGGTCTCGGCACCCCAGATACGCAGTATTTT; cdr3_aa: CASGLGTPDTQYF
j_call: TRBJ2-7; clone_size: few; d_call: .; v_call: TRBV6-5; cdr3_nt: TGTGCCAGCAGTTACCACCAGGCCTACGAGCAGTACTTC; cdr3_aa: CASSYHQAYEQYF
j_call: TRBJ2-3; clone_size: .; d_call: .; v_call: TRBV25-1; cdr3_nt: TGTGCCAGCAGAGAGAACCCCACAGGCGACCCTAGCACAGATACGCAGTATTTT; cdr3_aa: CASRENPTGDPSTDTQYF
j_call: TRBJ1-1; clone_size: .; d_call: .; v_call: TRBV12-5; cdr3_nt: TGTGCTAGTGGTTCTCTTGTAGGGTCTGAAGCTTTCTTT; cdr3_aa: CASGSLVGSEAFF
j_call: TRBJ2-7; clone_size: .; d_call: .; v_call: TRBV6-2/TRBV6-3; cdr3_nt: TGTGCCAGCAGTTACTCTTATTTGGGGGTATGGACCTACGAGCAGTACTTC; cdr3_aa: CASSYSYLGVWTYEQYF
j_call: TRBJ1-6; clone_size: .; d_call: TRBD1; v_call: TRBV7-9; cdr3_nt: TGTGCCAGCAGCCATGGGACAGGGGATAATTCACCCCTCCACTTT; cdr3_aa: CASSHGTGDNSPLHF
j_call: TRBJ2-5; clone_size: .; d_call: TRBD2; v_call: TRBV28; cdr3_nt: TGTGCCAGCAGTTCGCTAGCGGGAGCACAAGAGACCCAGTACTTC; cdr3_aa: CASSSLAGAQETQYF
j_call: TRBJ2-2; clone_size: .; d_call: .; v_call: TRBV27; cdr3_nt: TGTGCCAGCAGTTTTAGGGCTATTCGAATTGGGACCGGGGAGCTGTTTTTT; cdr3_aa: CASSFRAIRIGTGELFF
j_call: TRBJ1-2; clone_size: few; d_call: TRBD1; v_call: TRBV29-1; cdr3_nt: TGCAGCGTGCGACAGGGGGCGGGCTATGGCTACACCTTC; cdr3_aa: CSVRQGAGYGYTF
j_call: TRBJ1-1; clone_size: few; d_call: .; v_call: TRBV5-6; cdr3_nt: TGTGCCAGCAGCTTAATACCCACAGCCCGGTTCACTGAAGCTTTCTTT; cdr3_aa: CASSLIPTARFTEAFF
j_call: TRBJ1-1; clone_size: few; d_call: TRBD1; v_call: TRBV6-2/TRBV6-3; cdr3_nt: TGTGCCAGCAGTTCCGCGACAGGGCGAAGGAAGACTGAAGCTTTCTTT; cdr3_aa: CASSSATGRRKTEAFF
j_call: TRBJ1-4; clone_size: few; d_call: TRBD1; v_call: TRBV12-3/TRBV12-4; cdr3_nt: TGTGCCAGCAGCCCTACAGGGGTTGAAAAACTGTTTTTT; cdr3_aa: CASSPTGVEKLFF
j_call: TRBJ2-3; clone_size: .; d_call: TRBD2; v_call: TRBV6-5; cdr3_nt: TGTGCCAGCAGAAAAGCGGGAGCCGTCACAGATACGCAGTATTTT; cdr3_aa: CASRKAGAVTDTQYF
j_call: TRBJ2-7; clone_size: many; d_call: .; v_call: TRBV11-2; cdr3_nt: TGTGCCAGCAGCCAAACGAATAATTTCTGGGAGCAGTACTTC; cdr3_aa: CASSQTNNFWEQYF
j_call: TRBJ2-1; clone_size: .; d_call: .; v_call: TRBV5-6; cdr3_nt: TGTGCCAGCAGCGCCTCTAGATACTCCTACAATGAGCAGTTCTTC; cdr3_aa: CASSASRYSYNEQFF
j_call: TRBJ1-1; clone_size: few; d_call: .; v_call: TRBV29-1; cdr3_nt: TGCAGCGTTGGACTCACCGACCGTGAAGCTTTCTTT; cdr3_aa: CSVGLTDREAFF
j_call: TRBJ2-1; clone_size: many; d_call: .; v_call: TRBV18; cdr3_nt: TGTGCCAGCTCATCCGACTCTTACAATGAGCAGTTCTTC; cdr3_aa: CASSSDSYNEQFF
j_call: TRBJ2-7; clone_size: .; d_call: .; v_call: TRBV6-2/TRBV6-3; cdr3_nt: TGTGCCAGCAGCCTCTGGGCCTACGAGCAGTACTTC; cdr3_aa: CASSLWAYEQYF
j_call: TRBJ1-6; clone_size: .; d_call: .; v_call: TRBV2; cdr3_nt: TGTGCCAGCAGCGAAGCGTCCGGAGGGGGATCACCCCTCCACTTT; cdr3_aa: CASSEASGGGSPLHF
j_call: TRBJ2-1; clone_size: few; d_call: TRBD2; v_call: TRBV27; cdr3_nt: TGTGCCAGCAGTTTACGCCTAGCGGGAGACGGCAATGAGCAGTTCTTC; cdr3_aa: CASSLRLAGDGNEQFF
j_call: TRBJ1-1; clone_size: .; d_call: TRBD1; v_call: TRBV19; cdr3_nt: TGTGCCAGTAGTGTTGGGACCGGGACAGGGAACACTGAAGCTTTCTTT; cdr3_aa: CASSVGTGTGNTEAFF
j_call: TRBJ2-3; clone_size: .; d_call: TRBD2; v_call: TRBV28; cdr3_nt: TGTGCCAGCACTAGCGGGGAAGATACGCAGTATTTT; cdr3_aa: CASTSGEDTQYF
j_call: TRBJ2-5; clone_size: few; d_call: TRBD1; v_call: TRBV4-3; cdr3_nt: TGCGCCAGCAGCCCCTCCCCCCCCCAGACAGGGCGCCAAGAGACCCAGTACTTC; cdr3_aa: CASSPSPPQTGRQETQYF
j_call: TRBJ1-3; clone_size: .; d_call: TRBD1; v_call: TRBV3-1; cdr3_nt: TGTGCCAGCAGCCAAGGTACAGGGGGCCCCCTTGGAAACACCATATATTTT; cdr3_aa: CASSQGTGGPLGNTIYF
j_call: TRBJ2-7; clone_size: .; d_call: .; v_call: TRBV10-3; cdr3_nt: TGTGCCATCAGTGAGCAGGGTCTCTACGAGCAGTACTTC; cdr3_aa: CAISEQGLYEQYF
j_call: TRBJ1-2; clone_size: .; d_call: .; v_call: TRBV10-3; cdr3_nt: TGTGCCACCTCGCCAGGCATAGGGTATGGCTACACCTTC; cdr3_aa: CATSPGIGYGYTF
j_call: TRBJ2-2; clone_size: few; d_call: .; v_call: TRBV2; cdr3_nt: TGTGCCAGCGAACGTGCATCGTCAGGGATGACCGGGGAGCTGTTTTTT; cdr3_aa: CASERASSGMTGELFF
j_call: TRBJ2-1; clone_size: .; d_call: .; v_call: TRBV6-2/TRBV6-3; cdr3_nt: TGTGCCAGCAGCCTCAATTGGGGGAGTACAGGGTTCTTC; cdr3_aa: CASSLNWGSTGFF
j_call: TRBJ2-1; clone_size: few; d_call: TRBD1; v_call: TRBV28; cdr3_nt: TGTGCCAGCAGTCCACAGGGGGCGCATAATGAGCAGTTCTTC; cdr3_aa: CASSPQGAHNEQFF
j_call: TRBJ2-7; clone_size: few; d_call: .; v_call: TRBV6-6; cdr3_nt: TGTGCCATCGGGACAGAGCAGTACTTC; cdr3_aa: CAIGTEQYF
j_call: TRBJ2-3; clone_size: .; d_call: .; v_call: TRBV7-6; cdr3_nt: TGTGCCAGCAGGCCATCTAGCACAGATACGCAGTATTTT; cdr3_aa: CASRPSSTDTQYF
j_call: TRBJ2-7; clone_size: .; d_call: .; v_call: TRBV29-1; cdr3_nt: TGCAGCCATGACAGGTCCCTGGAGCAGTACTTC; cdr3_aa: CSHDRSLEQYF
j_call: TRBJ1-1; clone_size: .; d_call: .; v_call: TRBV6-5; cdr3_nt: TGTGCCAGCAGCAGGGGTTGGAGTACTGAAGCTTTCTTT; cdr3_aa: CASSRGWSTEAFF
j_call: TRBJ1-5; clone_size: .; d_call: .; v_call: TRBV3-1; cdr3_nt: TGTGCCAGCAGCCCCGACACCCTCAATCAGCCCCAGCATTTT; cdr3_aa: CASSPDTLNQPQHF
j_call: TRBJ1-6; clone_size: few; d_call: TRBD1; v_call: TRBV9; cdr3_nt: TGTGCCAGCAGCCCTTCGGCAGGGGGGTCACCCCTCCACTTT; cdr3_aa: CASSPSAGGSPLHF
j_call: TRBJ2-1; clone_size: .; d_call: .; v_call: TRBV3-1; cdr3_nt: TGTGCCAGCGTAGGTACGGGTTCGCAGTTCTTC; cdr3_aa: CASVGTGSQFF
j_call: TRBJ2-3; clone_size: few; d_call: .; v_call: TRBV25-1; cdr3_nt: TGTGCCAGCAGTGATCCCAGGGATGGTGGAAGCACAGATACGCAGTATTTT; cdr3_aa: CASSDPRDGGSTDTQYF
j_call: TRBJ1-5; clone_size: .; d_call: TRBD1; v_call: TRBV24-1; cdr3_nt: TGTGCCACCAGTGACCACGGACAGGGGGCCCCCGAGCAGTGCAATCAGCCCCAGCATTTT; cdr3_aa: CATSDHGQGAPEQCNQPQHF
j_call: TRBJ2-4; clone_size: few; d_call: .; v_call: TRBV28; cdr3_nt: TGTGCCAGCAGTTCTGACACCTTCGCCAAAAACATTCAGTACTTC; cdr3_aa: CASSSDTFAKNIQYF
j_call: TRBJ2-1; clone_size: .; d_call: .; v_call: TRBV28; cdr3_nt: TGTGCCAGCAGCCGCTTAGGGTATGAGCAGTTCTTC; cdr3_aa: CASSRLGYEQFF
j_call: TRBJ2-4; clone_size: few; d_call: .; v_call: TRBV20-1; cdr3_nt: TGCAGTGCTAGCTGGGAGACGCTAGCCAAAAACATTCAGTACTTC; cdr3_aa: CSASWETLAKNIQYF
j_call: TRBJ2-2; clone_size: medium-sized; d_call: TRBD2; v_call: TRBV12-3/TRBV12-4; cdr3_nt: TGTGCCAGCAGGGAGCGGGATACCGGGGAGCTGTTTTTT; cdr3_aa: CASRERDTGELFF
j_call: TRBJ2-2; clone_size: .; d_call: TRBD2; v_call: TRBV11-3; cdr3_nt: TGTGCCAGCAGCCGTGGGACTAGCGGGAGCGGCACCGGGGAGCTGTTTTTT; cdr3_aa: CASSRGTSGSGTGELFF
j_call: TRBJ2-1; clone_size: few; d_call: TRBD2; v_call: TRBV6-1; cdr3_nt: TGTGCCAGCAGTGAAGCAGCAGCGGGAGGACAACTCGAGCAGTTCTTC; cdr3_aa: CASSEAAAGGQLEQFF
j_call: TRBJ2-7; clone_size: .; d_call: .; v_call: TRBV23-1; cdr3_nt: TGCGCCAGCAGTCAACAGGGACCTCGCTACGAGCAGTACTTC; cdr3_aa: CASSQQGPRYEQYF
j_call: TRBJ2-5; clone_size: .; d_call: TRBD2; v_call: TRBV20-1; cdr3_nt: TGCAGTGCTAGCCGGACTAGCGGGCCTCAAGGGTCCCAGTACTTC; cdr3_aa: CSASRTSGPQGSQYF
j_call: TRBJ2-7; clone_size: .; d_call: TRBD2; v_call: TRBV5-1; cdr3_nt: TGCGCCAGCAGCCCCGGGACTAGCGGGGTTAACTCCTACGAGCAGTACTTC; cdr3_aa: CASSPGTSGVNSYEQYF
j_call: TRBJ2-5; clone_size: .; d_call: .; v_call: TRBV19; cdr3_nt: TGTGCCAGTAGTATGCAAGCCCAAGAGACCCAGTACTTC; cdr3_aa: CASSMQAQETQYF